These T cell receptor beta chains were read from a single sample in a study of blood T cell repertoires in COVID-19. This table comes from immunoSEQ multiplex PCR, and its TCRdb copy is limited to in-frame clones, with some not included. The repertoire holds about 250,000 clones, nearly 90% seen once, with roughly 3% in the top ten. Sequencing used peripheral blood. These receptors came from a man in his late teens or twenties with active or convalescent COVID-19. Both conserved end residues are part of each CDR3. Fields, in order: clone size, V gene, J gene, D gene, CDR3 protein, CDR3 DNA. D genes are given only for firm matches. Clone size is not always given. Where it is, it says once, few, many or a class for expanded clones.

clone_size: -; v_call: TRBV7-2; j_call: TRBJ2-7; d_call: TRBD2; cdr3_aa: CASSRGGGSGSYEQYF; cdr3_nt: TGTGCCAGCAGCCGCGGGGGTGGGTCGGGATCCTACGAGCAGTACTTC
clone_size: -; v_call: TRBV13; j_call: TRBJ1-3; d_call: -; cdr3_aa: CASTTRSSGNTIYF; cdr3_nt: TGTGCCAGCACCACACGGAGCTCTGGAAACACCATATATTTT
clone_size: once; v_call: TRBV25-1; j_call: TRBJ2-5; d_call: TRBD2; cdr3_aa: CASSAAGTSLETQYF; cdr3_nt: TGTGCCAGCAGTGCGGCTGGGACTAGCTTAGAGACCCAGTACTTC
clone_size: -; v_call: TRBV27; j_call: TRBJ2-1; d_call: -; cdr3_aa: CASSSLRQTLRSYNEQFF; cdr3_nt: TGTGCCAGCAGTTCCCTCAGACAGACCCTCAGATCCTACAATGAGCAGTTCTTC
clone_size: -; v_call: TRBV5-1; j_call: TRBJ2-3; d_call: TRBD1; cdr3_aa: CASSLRTGSSTDTQYF; cdr3_nt: TGCGCCAGCAGCTTGAGGACAGGGTCTAGTACAGATACGCAGTATTTT
clone_size: -; v_call: TRBV27; j_call: TRBJ1-2; d_call: TRBD1; cdr3_aa: CASSPGLYRGGYTF; cdr3_nt: TGTGCCAGCAGCCCGGGGCTATACAGGGGAGGCTACACCTTC
clone_size: -; v_call: TRBV28; j_call: TRBJ2-1; d_call: TRBD2; cdr3_aa: CASSLRLAGVYNEQFF; cdr3_nt: TGTGCCAGCAGTTTGAGGCTAGCGGGAGTCTACAATGAGCAGTTCTTC
clone_size: -; v_call: TRBV7-9; j_call: TRBJ2-1; d_call: TRBD1; cdr3_aa: CASSLAGRTGFYNEQFF; cdr3_nt: TGTGCCAGCAGCTTAGCGGGACGGACAGGGTTCTACAATGAGCAGTTCTTC
clone_size: -; v_call: TRBV19; j_call: TRBJ2-1; d_call: -; cdr3_aa: CASSIGSGSYNEQFF; cdr3_nt: TGTGCCAGTAGTATAGGTAGCGGCTCCTACAATGAGCAGTTCTTC
clone_size: -; v_call: TRBV28; j_call: TRBJ2-1; d_call: TRBD2; cdr3_aa: CASSELIGTSEDNEQFF; cdr3_nt: TGTGCCAGCAGTGAACTAATTGGGACTAGCGAGGACAATGAGCAGTTCTTC
clone_size: once; v_call: TRBV28; j_call: TRBJ1-4; d_call: -; cdr3_aa: CASGDDRNEKLFF; cdr3_nt: TGTGCCAGCGGGGACGACAGGAATGAAAAACTGTTTTTT
clone_size: few; v_call: TRBV28; j_call: TRBJ1-1; d_call: TRBD1; cdr3_aa: CAGGEGGRTEAFF; cdr3_nt: TGTGCCGGCGGTGAAGGGGGCAGAACTGAAGCTTTCTTT
clone_size: -; v_call: TRBV6-2/TRBV6-3; j_call: TRBJ1-5; d_call: TRBD1; cdr3_aa: CASSYSPGTGMSSNQPQHF; cdr3_nt: TGTGCCAGCAGTTACTCCCCCGGGACAGGGATGTCAAGCAATCAGCCCCAGCATTTT
clone_size: -; v_call: TRBV5-1; j_call: TRBJ2-7; d_call: -; cdr3_aa: CASSLAEPLYEQYF; cdr3_nt: TGCGCCAGCAGCTTGGCGGAGCCATTATACGAGCAGTACTTC
clone_size: -; v_call: TRBV19; j_call: TRBJ2-7; d_call: TRBD2; cdr3_aa: CASSDGTSGRYYEQYF; cdr3_nt: TGTGCCAGTAGTGACGGGACTAGCGGGAGATACTACGAGCAGTACTTC
clone_size: -; v_call: TRBV5-1; j_call: TRBJ2-2; d_call: -; cdr3_aa: CASSLVGRLDTGELFF; cdr3_nt: TGCGCCAGCAGCTTGGTCGGGAGATTGGACACCGGGGAGCTGTTTTTT
clone_size: -; v_call: TRBV28; j_call: TRBJ2-7; d_call: -; cdr3_aa: CASSPWTYAYEQYF; cdr3_nt: TGTGCCAGCAGTCCCTGGACATATGCCTACGAGCAGTACTTC
clone_size: -; v_call: TRBV6-2/TRBV6-3; j_call: TRBJ2-3; d_call: TRBD2; cdr3_aa: CASSYASGVTSRDTQYF; cdr3_nt: TGTGCCAGCAGTTACGCTAGCGGGGTAACCTCACGAGATACGCAGTATTTT
clone_size: -; v_call: TRBV5-4; j_call: TRBJ1-1; d_call: TRBD1; cdr3_aa: CASSQPQGAGTEAFF; cdr3_nt: TGTGCCAGCAGCCAACCACAGGGGGCAGGAACTGAAGCTTTCTTT
clone_size: once; v_call: TRBV6-6; j_call: TRBJ2-3; d_call: TRBD1; cdr3_aa: CASIPSQGASPDTQYF; cdr3_nt: TGTGCCAGCATCCCCTCACAGGGGGCATCCCCAGATACGCAGTATTTT
clone_size: -; v_call: TRBV19; j_call: TRBJ2-2; d_call: -; cdr3_aa: CASSIGGTLTGELFF; cdr3_nt: TGTGCCAGTAGTATAGGGGGGACTCTCACCGGGGAGCTGTTTTTT
clone_size: -; v_call: TRBV5-6; j_call: TRBJ2-1; d_call: TRBD2; cdr3_aa: CASSWTSGGHYNEQFF; cdr3_nt: TGTGCCAGCAGCTGGACTAGCGGGGGGCACTACAATGAGCAGTTCTTC
clone_size: -; v_call: TRBV10-2; j_call: TRBJ1-1; d_call: TRBD1; cdr3_aa: CASGPGQGIIEAFF; cdr3_nt: TGCGCCAGCGGTCCGGGACAGGGGATCATTGAAGCTTTCTTT
clone_size: -; v_call: TRBV6-6; j_call: TRBJ1-1; d_call: TRBD1; cdr3_aa: CASTGTGDRAEAFF; cdr3_nt: TGTGCCAGCACTGGGACAGGGGATCGGGCTGAAGCTTTCTTT
clone_size: -; v_call: TRBV6-2/TRBV6-3; j_call: TRBJ2-3; d_call: TRBD2; cdr3_aa: CASSKLAGVPPDTQYF; cdr3_nt: TGTGCCAGCAGTAAACTAGCGGGGGTCCCCCCAGATACGCAGTATTTT
clone_size: -; v_call: TRBV6-5; j_call: TRBJ1-1; d_call: -; cdr3_aa: CASSYKVAGRNTEAFF; cdr3_nt: TGTGCCAGCAGTTATAAGGTAGCGGGGCGGAACACTGAAGCTTTCTTT
clone_size: -; v_call: TRBV6-5; j_call: TRBJ1-6; d_call: -; cdr3_aa: CASTRNEERGSPLHF; cdr3_nt: TGTGCCAGCACCAGAAATGAGGAACGGGGTTCACCCCTCCACTTT